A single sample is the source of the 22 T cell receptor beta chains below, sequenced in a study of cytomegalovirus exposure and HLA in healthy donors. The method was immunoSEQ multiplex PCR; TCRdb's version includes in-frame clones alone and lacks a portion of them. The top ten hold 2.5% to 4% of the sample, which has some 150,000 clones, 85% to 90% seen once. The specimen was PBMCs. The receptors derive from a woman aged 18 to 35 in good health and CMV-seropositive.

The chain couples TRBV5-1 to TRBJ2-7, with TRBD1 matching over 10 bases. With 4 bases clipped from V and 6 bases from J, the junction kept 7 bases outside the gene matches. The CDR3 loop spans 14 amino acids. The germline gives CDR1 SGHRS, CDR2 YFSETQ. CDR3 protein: CASSLTGGDPEQYF. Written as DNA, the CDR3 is TGCGCCAGCAGCCTGACAGGGGGCGATCCCGAGCAGTACTTC.

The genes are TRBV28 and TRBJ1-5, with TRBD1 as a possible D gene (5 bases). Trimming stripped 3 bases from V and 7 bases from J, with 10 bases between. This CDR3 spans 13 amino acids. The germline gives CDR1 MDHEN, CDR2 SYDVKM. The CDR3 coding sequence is TGTGCCAGCAGTTTGGGGCAGAGACAGCCCCAGCATTTT. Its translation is CASSLGQRQPQHF.

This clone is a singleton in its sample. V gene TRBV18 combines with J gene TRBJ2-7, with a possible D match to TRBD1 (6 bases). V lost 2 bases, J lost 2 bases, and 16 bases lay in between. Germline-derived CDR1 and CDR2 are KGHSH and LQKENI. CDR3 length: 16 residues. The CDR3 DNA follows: TGTGCCAGCTCACCAGGGCCGAACAGGGTTACCTACGAGCAGTACTTC. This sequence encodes CASSPGPNRVTYEQYF.

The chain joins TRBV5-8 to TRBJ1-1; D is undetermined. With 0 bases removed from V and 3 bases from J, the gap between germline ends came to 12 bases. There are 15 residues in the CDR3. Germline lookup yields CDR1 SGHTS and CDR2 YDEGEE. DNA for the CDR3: TGTGCCAGCAGCTTGGCCGACATCTTCCACACTGAAGCTTTCTTT. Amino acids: CASSLADIFHTEAFF.

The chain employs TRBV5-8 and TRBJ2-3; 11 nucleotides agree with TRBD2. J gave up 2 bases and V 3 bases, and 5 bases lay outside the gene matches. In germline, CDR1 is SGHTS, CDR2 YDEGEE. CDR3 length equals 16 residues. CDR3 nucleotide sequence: TGTGCCAGCAGCTCGAGACTAGCGGGGAACACAGATACGCAGTATTTT. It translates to CASSSRLAGNTDTQYF.

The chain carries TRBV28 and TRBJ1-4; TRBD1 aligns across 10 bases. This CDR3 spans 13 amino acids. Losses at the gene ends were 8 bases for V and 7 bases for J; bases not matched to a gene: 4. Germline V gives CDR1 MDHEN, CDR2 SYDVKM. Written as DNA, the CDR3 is TGTGCCAGCGCGGGACAGGGGAGTGAAAAACTGTTTTTT. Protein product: CASAGQGSEKLFF.

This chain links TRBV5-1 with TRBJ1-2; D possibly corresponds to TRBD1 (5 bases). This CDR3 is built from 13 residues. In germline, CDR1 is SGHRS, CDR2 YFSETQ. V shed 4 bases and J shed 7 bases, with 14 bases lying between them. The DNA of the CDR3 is TGCGCCAGCAGCACCCCGTTAGGGGTTGGCTACACCTTC. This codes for CASSTPLGVGYTF. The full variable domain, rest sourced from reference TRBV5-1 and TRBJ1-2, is KAGVTQTPRYLIKTRGQQVTLSCSPISGHRSVSWYQQTPGQGLQFLFEYFSETQRNKGNFPGRFSGRQFSNSRSEMNVSTLELGDSALYLCASSTPLGVGYTFGSGTRLTVV.

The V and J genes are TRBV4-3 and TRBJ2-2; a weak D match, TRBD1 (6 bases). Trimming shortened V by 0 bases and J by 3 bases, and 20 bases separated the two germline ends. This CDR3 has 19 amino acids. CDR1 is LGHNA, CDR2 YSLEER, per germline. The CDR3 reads CASSQDGGGESFDTGELFF. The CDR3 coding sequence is TGCGCCAGCAGCCAAGATGGGGGCGGTGAAAGTTTCGACACCGGGGAGCTGTTTTTT.

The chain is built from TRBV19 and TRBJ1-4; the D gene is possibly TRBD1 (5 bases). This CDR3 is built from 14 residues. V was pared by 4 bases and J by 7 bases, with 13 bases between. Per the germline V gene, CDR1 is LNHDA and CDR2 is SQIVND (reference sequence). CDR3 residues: CASSTGSSGEKLFF. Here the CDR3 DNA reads TGTGCCAGTAGTACAGGGTCCAGTGGTGAAAAACTGTTTTTT.

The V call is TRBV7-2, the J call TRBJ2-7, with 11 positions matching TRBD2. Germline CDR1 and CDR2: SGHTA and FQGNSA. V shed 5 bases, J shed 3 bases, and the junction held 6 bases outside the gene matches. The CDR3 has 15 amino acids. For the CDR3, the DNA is TGTGCCAGCAGCGCGAAAACTAGCGGGGGCTACGAGCAGTACTTC. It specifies CASSAKTSGGYEQYF. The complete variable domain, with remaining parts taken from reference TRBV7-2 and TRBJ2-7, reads GAGVSQSPSNKVTEKGKDVELRCDPISGHTALYWYRQSLGQGLEFLIYFQGNSAPDKSGLPSDRFSAERTGGSVSTLTIQRTQQEDSAVYLCASSAKTSGGYEQYFGPGTRLTVT.

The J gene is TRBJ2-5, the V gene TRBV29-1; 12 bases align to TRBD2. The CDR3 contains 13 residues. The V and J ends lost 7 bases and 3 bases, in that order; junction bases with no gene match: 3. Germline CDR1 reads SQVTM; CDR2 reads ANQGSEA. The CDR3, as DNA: TGCAGCGCCTGGACTAGCGGGAAAGAGACCCAGTACTTC. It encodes CSAWTSGKETQYF.

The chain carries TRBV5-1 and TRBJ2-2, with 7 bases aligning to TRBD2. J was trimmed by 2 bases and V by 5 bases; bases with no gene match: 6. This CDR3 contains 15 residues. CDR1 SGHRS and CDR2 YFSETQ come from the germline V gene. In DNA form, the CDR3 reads TGCGCCAGCAGGGCGGGCGGGAGAAACACCGGGGAGCTGTTTTTT. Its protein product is CASRAGGRNTGELFF.

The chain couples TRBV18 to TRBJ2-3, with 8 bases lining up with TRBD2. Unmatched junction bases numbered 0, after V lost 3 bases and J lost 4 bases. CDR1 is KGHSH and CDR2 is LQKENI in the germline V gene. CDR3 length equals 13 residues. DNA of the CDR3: TGTGCCAGCTCACCGACTAGCGCAGATACGCAGTATTTT. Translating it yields CASSPTSADTQYF.

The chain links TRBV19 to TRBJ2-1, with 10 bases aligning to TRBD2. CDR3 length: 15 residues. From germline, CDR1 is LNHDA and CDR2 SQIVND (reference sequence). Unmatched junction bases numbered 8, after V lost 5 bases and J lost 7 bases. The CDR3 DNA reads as TGTGCCAGTAGTGATGGGCTAGCGGGAGCGAATGAGCAGTTCTTC. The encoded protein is CASSDGLAGANEQFF.

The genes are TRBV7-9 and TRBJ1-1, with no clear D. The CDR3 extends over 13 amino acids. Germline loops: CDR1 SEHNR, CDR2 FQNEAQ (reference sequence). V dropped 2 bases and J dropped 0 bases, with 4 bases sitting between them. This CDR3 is CASSLSVNTEAFF. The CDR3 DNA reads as TGTGCCAGCAGCTTATCAGTGAACACTGAAGCTTTCTTT.

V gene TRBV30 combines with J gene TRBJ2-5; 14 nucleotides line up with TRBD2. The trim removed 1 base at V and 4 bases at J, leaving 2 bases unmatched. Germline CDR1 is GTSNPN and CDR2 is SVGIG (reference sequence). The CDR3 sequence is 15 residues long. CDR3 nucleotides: TGTGCCTGGAGTGGACTAGCGGGAGGGCTAGAGACCCAGTACTTC. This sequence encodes CAWSGLAGGLETQYF.

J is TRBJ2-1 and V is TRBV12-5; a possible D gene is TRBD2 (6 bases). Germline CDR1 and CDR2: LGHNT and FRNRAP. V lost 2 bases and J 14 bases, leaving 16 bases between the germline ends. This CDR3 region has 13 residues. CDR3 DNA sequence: TGTGCTAGTGGTTTGAGCGGGTTAGCGAGTAAGTTCTTC. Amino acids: CASGLSGLASKFF.

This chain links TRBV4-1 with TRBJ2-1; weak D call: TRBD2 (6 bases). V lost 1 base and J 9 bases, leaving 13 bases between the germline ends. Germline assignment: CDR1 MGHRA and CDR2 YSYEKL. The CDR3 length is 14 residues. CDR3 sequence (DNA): TGCGCCAGCAGCCAAGTAGGACGGGGAGGTGAGCAGTTCTTC. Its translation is CASSQVGRGGEQFF.

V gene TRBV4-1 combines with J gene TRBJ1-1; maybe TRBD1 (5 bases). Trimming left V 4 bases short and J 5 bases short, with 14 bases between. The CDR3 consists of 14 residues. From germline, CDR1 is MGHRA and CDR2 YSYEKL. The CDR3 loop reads CASSPITKGTEAFF. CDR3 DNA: TGCGCCAGCAGCCCTATAACGAAGGGGACTGAAGCTTTCTTT.

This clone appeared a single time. DNA for the CDR3: TGTGCCAGCAGTTTTGGCAGGGCCACTGAAGCTTTCTTT. Encoded protein: CASSFGRATEAFF. The rearrangement uses TRBV27 and TRBJ1-1; the D gene is possibly TRBD1 (5 bases). Trimming took off 3 bases at V and 4 bases at J, with 9 bases between the two ends. The CDR3 extends over 13 amino acids. Looked up from germline, CDR1 is MNHEY and CDR2 is SMNVEV (reference sequence).

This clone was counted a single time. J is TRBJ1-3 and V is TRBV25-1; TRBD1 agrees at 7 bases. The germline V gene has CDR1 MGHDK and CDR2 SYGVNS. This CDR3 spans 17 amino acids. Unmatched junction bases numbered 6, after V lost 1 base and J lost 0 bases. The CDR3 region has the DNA TGTGCCAGCAGTGAATTAACAGGGGTCCACTCTGGAAACACCATATATTTT. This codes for CASSELTGVHSGNTIYF.

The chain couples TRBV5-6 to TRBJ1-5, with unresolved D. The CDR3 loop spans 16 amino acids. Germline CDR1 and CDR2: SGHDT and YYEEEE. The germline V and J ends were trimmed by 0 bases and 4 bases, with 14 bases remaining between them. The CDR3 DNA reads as TGTGCCAGCAGCTTGGCGAGGGTAGGGAGGAATCAGCCCCAGCATTTT. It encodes CASSLARVGRNQPQHF. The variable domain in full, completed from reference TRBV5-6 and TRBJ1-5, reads DAGVTQSPTHLIKTRGQQVTLRCSPKSGHDTVSWYQQALGQGPQFIFQYYEEEERQRGNFPDRFSGHQFPNYSSELNVNALLLGDSALYLCASSLARVGRNQPQHFGDGTRLSIL.